This entry features one TCR beta chain sequence. This clonotype was recorded at least ten times. The specificity of this receptor is unknown. Base qualities were left out, and no much larger clone turns up one base away. For repertoire sequencing, the TCR beta CDR3 regions were amplified from RNA transcripts. A first-round RT-PCR used HTBI primers with the Qiagen OneStep RT-PCR kit, followed by a second-round multiplex PCR, size selection and purification. Libraries were sequenced paired-end with 100 bp reads on an Illumina HiSeq2000. The authors' pipeline ran thus. SOAPnuke was used for read processing, and reads with adapters, uncalled bases, a mean Phred below 15, or no exact constant-primer or identifier match were discarded. COPE v1.2.5 was used to merge the high-quality paired reads. Each unique nucleotide sequence was treated as a clonotype, and MiTCR v1.1 was used to align the clonotypes to the IMGT TRB V, D and J references. Analysis was restricted to V-J combinations with a frequency above 0.0001, which covered about 99% of repertoires. For each V-J combination, a TCR clonal expansion and chaos score was defined as F50 clonal expansion divided by the chaos observed in the TCRdist matrix. Welch's t-statistics and random forest were used to reduce the features to about a dozen V-J combinations, which were then used as input to a naive Bayes classifier. The Morisita-Horn index was used to measure how similar the thyroid and blood repertoires were. TCRdb trimmed public reads at Q25 via fastp, called clones via MiXCR and kept in-frame beta chains. Every distinct CDR3 protein forms one entry, paired with its most common genes and DNA. TCRdb's processing, not the study's, gives the V and J calls here. The sample includes hundreds of thousands of distinct CDR3 sequences, with roughly 20% observed a single time. The ten largest clones capture approximately 7% of the sample.

This entry is derived from a study of Graves' ophthalmopathy and Graves' hyperthyroidism (dated by TCRdb to 2016 to 2019). The study in broad terms: Peripheral blood samples were taken at the time of initial diagnosis, before any treatment was given. To tell Graves' ophthalmopathy apart from Graves' hyperthyroidism, and to predict which patients would progress to ophthalmopathy, the study relied on TCR beta repertoire signatures. In total, under 150 blood samples were TCR-sequenced: 43 ophthalmopathy, some 75 hyperthyroidism and around 17 hyperthyroidism-to-ophthalmopathy patients. To explore V-J signatures that separate ophthalmopathy from hyperthyroidism, a discovery set of fewer than 110 patients was enrolled, consisting of about 45 with ophthalmopathy and around 57 with stable hyperthyroidism. An independent validation cohort comprised 18 hyperthyroidism patients and over 15 patients who later progressed from hyperthyroidism to ophthalmopathy. In roughly 6 hyperthyroidism patients, T-cell repertoires of thyroid tissue and blood were compared. After sampling, hyperthyroidism patients received methimazole starting at 30 mg daily, and ophthalmopathy patients received high-dose intravenous methylprednisolone. The approximately 90 discovery patients were divided at random into training and test sets in a 7:3 ratio. What the work shows at the level of the full study, not this receptor alone: The 13-signature model separated ophthalmopathy from stable hyperthyroidism with approximately 90% sensitivity and less than 83% specificity in cross-validation, and 80%/75% in the test set. Most of the expanded thyroid clonotypes with a frequency above 0.001 were also detected in blood, and it was suggested that the thyroid immune response may be reflected by blood repertoires. No statistical method was used to predetermine the sample size, and group allocation was not hidden from the investigators. In validation, the model predicted ophthalmopathy progression with about 71% sensitivity and less than 80% specificity; 12 predicted patients were CT-confirmed with GO in a median of approximately six months.

Stable hyperthyroidism was defined as no progression to ophthalmopathy within 18 months of follow-up. Hyperthyroidism patients were newly diagnosed, were aged 18 to 65 years, and had a disease duration under 2 months. Patients were excluded if they had other autoimmune diseases, uncontrolled infections, pregnancy or lactation. Clinical symptoms, serum thyroxine, TRAb, thyroid ultrasound and orbital computed tomography were used for diagnosis. Ficoll-Paque density gradient centrifugation was used to isolate PBMCs from 9.5 to 10 ml of fresh peripheral blood. Total RNA was extracted using Trizol reagent, and RNA quality was checked on an Agilent 2100 Bioanalyzer. Including the terminal cysteine and phenylalanine, the CDR3 comprises 15 residues. Only CDR3 DNA is held: 45 bases, read in frame from base 1. From the germline V gene, CDR1 is SGHRS and CDR2 is YFSETQ. V lost 0 bases and J lost 1 base; the stretch between them is 10 bases long.

This TCR came from a woman aged 18-29 years with stable Graves' hyperthyroidism. Some clones in this sample may be carry-over from other donors' samples. Donor details come from another sample of the same person, matched by shared clones. The sequence links TRBV5-1 to TRBJ1-2; the D gene identity is not certain. The sample consisted of peripheral blood. The DNA reads as follows: TGCGCCAGCAGCTTGGATAGTACGATTAACTATGGCTACACCTTC. This is translated as CASSLDSTINYGYTF.